This TCR beta chain comes out of a study of blood T cell repertoires in COVID-19. Study at large: The United States, Italy and Spain supplied acute and convalescent COVID-19 samples. PBMCs, B-cell-depleted T cells, or T cells were the source of the cDNA or gDNA that made up the material.

CDR1 and CDR2 from the germline V gene are MNHEY and SVGAGI. The CDR3 has 13 amino acids. Methods used by the authors: Amplifying reference gene primers gave estimates of nucleated cell counts. The assay was immunoSEQ multiplex PCR, and TCRdb's table has in-frame clones only and misses some. The V and J calls and the clone size are those of that table, but D and trimming were determined from the DNA. The table lists roughly 80,000 clones, around nine tenths of them singletons. A single count supports this clone. The junction departs from germline at one end; a sequencing error may be responsible. Sequenced input: peripheral blood. This TCR derives from a woman aged 80 or over with active or convalescent COVID-19. The chain carries TRBV6-5 and TRBJ2-5; no reliable D call. The CDR3 here is CVSTSPIQETQYF. CDR3 sequence (DNA): TGTGTCAGCACGAGTCCGATCCAAGAGACCCAGTACTTC.